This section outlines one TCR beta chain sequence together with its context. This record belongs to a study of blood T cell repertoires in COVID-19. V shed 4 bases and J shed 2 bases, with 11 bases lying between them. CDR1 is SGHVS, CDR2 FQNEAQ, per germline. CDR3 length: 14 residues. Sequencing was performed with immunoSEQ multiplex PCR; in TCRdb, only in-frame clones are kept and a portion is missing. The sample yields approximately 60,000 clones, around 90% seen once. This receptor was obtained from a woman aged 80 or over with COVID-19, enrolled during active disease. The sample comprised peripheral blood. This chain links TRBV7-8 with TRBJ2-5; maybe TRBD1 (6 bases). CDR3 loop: CASSYRVKQETQYF. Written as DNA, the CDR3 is TGTGCCAGCAGCTACAGGGTAAAACAAGAGACCCAGTACTTC.